This passage covers 2 T cell receptor beta chains from one sample sequenced in a study of CD8 T cells in ankylosing spondylitis. MiXCR, run by TCRdb on the 5' RACE reads, gives a single entry per CDR3 protein. The repertoire has 290,000 or so distinct CDR3 sequences, less than 25% of them found once; the top ten carry about 3.5%. Sequences were obtained from blood, either unsorted or a sorted T cell fraction (not recorded which). The receptor source for this set is a female donor with ankylosing spondylitis or in good health (not recorded which).

The chain carries TRBV7-2 and TRBJ2-1; the match to TRBD2 covers 7 bases. The CDR3 consists of 11 residues. Germline-derived CDR1 and CDR2 are SGHTA and FQGNSA. Trimming removed 6 bases from V and 10 bases from J; junction bases left unmatched: 3. The CDR3, as DNA: TGTGCCAGCAGGGCCGGGGGGGAGCAGTTCTTC. It encodes CASRAGGEQFF.

This clonotype was detected many times. V gene TRBV29-1 combines with J gene TRBJ1-2; 8 nucleotides line up with TRBD1. From germline, CDR1 is SQVTM and CDR2 ANQGSEA. V lost 6 bases and J lost 6; bases outside the gene matches: 3. The CDR3 contains 11 residues. The CDR3 region has the DNA TGCAGCGTGCAGGGGGCGAATGGCTACACCTTC. Encoded protein: CSVQGANGYTF.